The 30 T cell receptor beta chains below were found in one sample sequenced in a study of blood T cell repertoires in COVID-19. Profiling relied on immunoSEQ multiplex PCR, and the TCRdb table lists in-frame clones only, not all of them. The table has 350,000 or so clones, 88% seen once. Specimen: PBMCs or T cells enriched from blood (not recorded which). These receptors all come from a woman aged 25-40 years who had been exposed to COVID-19.

This chain's CDR3 is CSASFSGLYEQYF. Here the CDR3 DNA reads TGCAGTGCTAGTTTTAGCGGACTCTACGAGCAGTACTTC. This chain uses TRBV20-1 with TRBJ2-7, with a weak D call TRBD2 (6 bases). The germline V and J ends were trimmed by 3 bases and 3 bases, with 12 bases remaining between them. Looked up from germline, CDR1 is DFQATT and CDR2 is SNEGSKA (reference sequence). The CDR3 covers 13 residues.

The genes are TRBV18 and TRBJ2-1; 11 bases are shared with TRBD2. Germline V gene data show CDR1 as KGHSH and CDR2 as LQKENI. The CDR3 runs to 15 residues. The J segment lost 3 bases and the V segment lost 5 bases, leaving 3 bases of the junction unmatched. CDR3 in amino acids: CASSAGTSGYNEQFF. For the CDR3, the DNA is TGTGCCAGCTCAGCCGGGACTAGCGGCTACAATGAGCAGTTCTTC.

The J gene is TRBJ2-7, the V gene TRBV10-3, with 9 bases matching TRBD2. The CDR3 length is 14 residues. Germline V gene lookup returns CDR1 ENHRY and CDR2 SYGVKD. V dropped 4 bases and J dropped 3; count of bases not matched to a gene: 4. The CDR3 reads CAISGGLADYEQYF. DNA of the CDR3: TGTGCCATCAGTGGGGGACTAGCTGACTACGAGCAGTACTTC.

The V call is TRBV11-2, the J call TRBJ2-7; TRBD1 might be the D (6 bases). Germline V gene data show CDR1 as SGHAT and CDR2 as FQNNGV. V was pared by 1 base and J by 9 bases, with 22 bases between. CDR3 length: 16 residues. The CDR3 DNA sequence: TGTGCCAGCAGCTTAGGTCCGGGACATATGGGTTCGGGGCAGTACTTC. Encoded protein: CASSLGPGHMGSGQYF. The entire variable domain, with the rest obtained from reference TRBV11-2 and TRBJ2-7, is as follows: EAGVAQSPRYKIIEKRQSVAFWCNPISGHATLYWYQQILGQGPKLLIQFQNNGVVDDSQLPKDRFSAERLKGVDSTLKIQPAKLEDSAVYLCASSLGPGHMGSGQYFGPGTRLTVT.

This clone has just one count. The genes are TRBV15 and TRBJ2-4; a possible D gene is TRBD1 (6 bases). V was shortened by 3 bases and J by 0 bases, with 15 bases between the two germline ends. CDR3 size: 17 residues. Germline CDR1 LNHNV, CDR2 YYDKDF (reference sequence). The chain's CDR3 is CATSSVSGGAAKNIQYF. The DNA of the CDR3 is TGTGCCACCAGCAGCGTCTCTGGGGGCGCAGCCAAAAACATTCAGTACTTC.

The rearrangement joins TRBV7-9 to TRBJ1-3; 8 nucleotides line up with TRBD1. There are 16 residues in the CDR3. From germline, CDR1 is SEHNR and CDR2 FQNEAQ (reference sequence). J gave up 3 bases and V 1 base, and 5 bases lay outside the gene matches. Here the CDR3 reads CASSLGSGGDGNTIYF. The CDR3 DNA reads as TGTGCCAGCAGCTTAGGATCAGGGGGCGATGGAAACACCATATATTTT.

This chain connects TRBV15 to TRBJ2-1; D is perhaps TRBD2 (5 bases). Germline-derived CDR1 and CDR2 are LNHNV and YYDKDF (reference sequence). V dropped 2 bases and J dropped 3 bases, with 11 bases sitting between them. The CDR3 covers 15 residues. The CDR3 DNA sequence: TGTGCCACCAGCAGACCCCTCCGGGACTACAATGAGCAGTTCTTC. It is translated as CATSRPLRDYNEQFF.

The chain carries TRBV5-5 and TRBJ2-3; 9 bases are a match to TRBD2. The CDR3 contains 16 residues. Trimming cost V 0 bases and J 5 bases; bases outside gene matches: 7. The germline V gene encodes CDR1 SGHKS and CDR2 YYEKEE (reference sequence). The CDR3 sequence is CASSLVASGTQDTQYF. CDR3 sequence (DNA): TGTGCCAGCAGCTTGGTTGCTAGCGGGACGCAAGATACGCAGTATTTT.

The gene calls are TRBV7-9 and TRBJ1-6, with unresolved D. The germline gives CDR1 SEHNR, CDR2 FQNEAQ (reference sequence). The V gene lost 1 base and the J gene lost 5 bases, with 6 bases spanning the gap. The length of the CDR3 is 14 residues. CDR3 nucleotides: TGTGCCAGCAGCTTAGACCCAGATAATTCACCCCTCCACTTT. Encoded protein: CASSLDPDNSPLHF.

The chain is built from TRBV28 and TRBJ2-5; TRBD1 aligns across 7 bases. Losses at the gene ends were 7 bases for V and 2 bases for J; bases not matched to a gene: 10. CDR1 and CDR2 from the germline V gene are MDHEN and SYDVKM. This CDR3 is built from 15 residues. This CDR3 reads CASIGAGTAQETQYF. In nucleotides, the CDR3 is TGTGCCAGCATCGGTGCCGGGACAGCTCAAGAGACCCAGTACTTC. Full variable domain (outside the CDR3, taken from reference TRBV28 and TRBJ2-5): DVKVTQSSRYLVKRTGEKVFLECVQDMDHENMFWYRQDPGLGLRLIYFSYDVKMKEKGDIPEGYSVSREKKERFSLILESASTNQTSMYLCASIGAGTAQETQYFGPGTRLLVL.

The V gene is TRBV7-9, the J gene TRBJ2-1; TRBD2 matches at 8 bases. The CDR3 has 16 residues. Germline trimming cut 5 bases from V and 7 bases from J; bases unmatched to any gene: 13. Germline CDR1 and CDR2: SEHNR and FQNEAQ (reference sequence). The CDR3 spells CASSPPLSGVSNEQFF. CDR3 nucleotides: TGTGCCAGCAGCCCCCCCCTTAGCGGGGTTTCGAATGAGCAGTTCTTC.

This clone was picked up one time. The chain links TRBV27 to TRBJ2-7; the match to TRBD2 covers 7 bases. V was clipped by 3 bases and J by 4 bases; unmatched bases: 6. The CDR3 consists of 14 residues. From germline, CDR1 is MNHEY and CDR2 SMNVEV (reference sequence). The CDR3 loop is CASSFVWGGYEQYF. In nucleotides, the CDR3 is TGTGCCAGCAGTTTCGTGTGGGGGGGGTACGAGCAGTACTTC.

The chain links TRBV5-6 to TRBJ1-4; a weak D match, TRBD1 (6 bases). Germline V gene sequence: CDR1 SGHDT, CDR2 YYEEEE. This CDR3 comprises 16 residues. The germline V and J ends were trimmed by 4 bases and 6 bases, with 19 bases remaining between them. The CDR3 bases are TGTGCCAGCAGCGCGTACGGGGGGCAGGCGTATGAAAAACTGTTTTTT. This codes for CASSAYGGQAYEKLFF. Drawing the rest from reference TRBV5-6 and TRBJ1-4, the complete variable domain is DAGVTQSPTHLIKTRGQQVTLRCSPKSGHDTVSWYQQALGQGPQFIFQYYEEEERQRGNFPDRFSGHQFPNYSSELNVNALLLGDSALYLCASSAYGGQAYEKLFFGSGTQLSVL.

In its sample, this clone was seen once. V gene TRBV19 combines with J gene TRBJ1-5; D is undetermined. CDR1 LNHDA and CDR2 SQIVND come from the germline V gene (reference sequence). The CDR3 extends over 12 amino acids. V dropped 8 bases and J dropped 2 bases, with 7 bases sitting between them. The CDR3 DNA reads TGTGCCAGTTCCATTGGCAATCAGCCCCAGCATTTT. Amino acids: CASSIGNQPQHF. The whole variable domain, filled in from reference TRBV19 and TRBJ1-5, reads DGGITQSPKYLFRKEGQNVTLSCEQNLNHDAMYWYRQDPGQGLRLIYYSQIVNDFQKGDIAEGYSVSREKKESFPLTVTSAQKNPTAFYLCASSIGNQPQHFGDGTRLSIL.

The chain uses TRBV2 and TRBJ1-2; TRBD1 might be the D (6 bases). Trimming shortened V by 6 bases and J by 5 bases, and 13 bases separated the two germline ends. The germline gives CDR1 SNHLY, CDR2 FYNNEI. This CDR3 contains 13 residues. CDR3 bases: TGTGCCAGCAGGCAGGGGATTTTATATGGCTACACCTTC. Its protein is CASRQGILYGYTF. The full variable domain, with the rest looked up from reference TRBV2 and TRBJ1-2, is EPEVTQTPSHQVTQMGQEVILRCVPISNHLYFYWYRQILGQKVEFLVSFYNNEISEKSEIFDDQFSVERPDGSNFTLKIRSTKLEDSAMYFCASRQGILYGYTFGSGTRLTVV.

The CDR3 DNA reads TGCGCCAGCAGTTCCGGGACCTACAATGAGCAGTTCTTC. Amino acid sequence: CASSSGTYNEQFF. The chain employs TRBV5-1 and TRBJ2-1; tentative D call: TRBD2 (5 bases). This CDR3 has 13 residues. Germline V gives CDR1 SGHRS, CDR2 YFSETQ. V lost 5 bases and J 2 bases, leaving 8 bases between the germline ends.

In this sample, this clone turned up once. The chain joins TRBV28 to TRBJ1-3; 7 bases align to TRBD1. V shed 4 bases and J 0 bases; nucleotides not matched to a gene: 6. The CDR3 spans 16 residues. CDR1 and CDR2 from the germline V gene are MDHEN and SYDVKM. The CDR3 DNA follows: TGTGCCAGCAGTTCCCAGGACAGGCACTCTGGAAACACCATATATTTT. This encodes CASSSQDRHSGNTIYF. Full variable domain (missing parts from reference TRBV28 and TRBJ1-3): DVKVTQSSRYLVKRTGEKVFLECVQDMDHENMFWYRQDPGLGLRLIYFSYDVKMKEKGDIPEGYSVSREKKERFSLILESASTNQTSMYLCASSSQDRHSGNTIYFGEGSWLTVV.

The chain couples TRBV28 to TRBJ1-2; D is possibly TRBD1 (5 bases). Trimming took off 3 bases at V and 8 bases at J, with 16 bases between the two ends. Germline V CDR1 and CDR2: MDHEN, SYDVKM. This CDR3 is 14 amino acids long. The CDR3 DNA follows: TGTGCCAGCAGTTTTTTCCCCCAGGGTGGAGGCTACACCTTC. The encoded protein is CASSFFPQGGGYTF.

The chain joins TRBV12-2 to TRBJ2-7; no check of the table's D call, TRBD2, against the DNA was made. TRBV12-2 is shown as a pseudogene. The CDR3 sequence is 20 residues long. CDR3 amino acids: CASRLRIPGPSGSVGDEQYF. As DNA, the CDR3 is TGTGCAAGTCGCTTAAGGATCCCAGGGCCTAGCGGGAGTGTAGGTGACGAGCAGTACTTC.

The genes are TRBV19 and TRBJ1-5; D gene unclear. Germline V gene data show CDR1 as LNHDA and CDR2 as SQIVND (reference sequence). V was shortened by 3 bases and J by 7 bases, with 13 bases between the two germline ends. The length of the CDR3 is 14 residues. The CDR3 DNA sequence: TGTGCCAGTAGTATGGTTGCAGGTGGACAGCCCCAGCATTTT. It encodes CASSMVAGGQPQHF.

Note on this clone: Other nucleotide sequences in the sample specify the same CDR3. The chain uses TRBV18 and TRBJ1-4; no clear D. The V end was cut by 6 bases, the J end by 7 bases, with 12 bases between. Germline V gene lookup returns CDR1 KGHSH and CDR2 LQKENI. The CDR3 totals 13 residues. CDR3 DNA: TGTGCCAGCTCCCTCCGGAGGACTGAAAAACTGTTTTTT. It yields the protein CASSLRRTEKLFF.

The rearrangement joins TRBV19 to TRBJ2-2; 11 bases align to TRBD1. Germline loops: CDR1 LNHDA, CDR2 SQIVND (reference sequence). The junction had 4 bases not matched to a gene; V was cut back by 3 bases and J by 4 bases. This CDR3 contains 16 residues. CDR3 loop: CASSIGQGASTGELFF. The CDR3 nucleotides read TGTGCCAGTAGTATTGGACAGGGGGCCAGCACCGGGGAGCTGTTTTTT.

The chain links TRBV5-4 to TRBJ1-2; 7 bases map to TRBD1. Germline values: CDR1 SGHNT, CDR2 YYREEE (reference sequence). Germline trimming cut 4 bases from V and 8 bases from J; bases unmatched to any gene: 5. CDR3 length: 12 amino acids. Written as DNA, the CDR3 is TGTGCCAGCAGCGGGACAGTCTTGGGCTACACCTTC. It yields the protein CASSGTVLGYTF.

V and J are TRBV5-6 and TRBJ1-3; 11 nucleotides align to TRBD1. Trimming cost V 3 bases and J 9 bases; bases outside gene matches: 11. The germline V gene has CDR1 SGHDT and CDR2 YYEEEE. The CDR3 loop spans 16 amino acids. CDR3 DNA sequence: TGTGCCAGCAGCTCAGACCCAGGGACAGGGGGACGCACCATATATTTT. This sequence encodes CASSSDPGTGGRTIYF.

The CDR3 DNA is TGCGCCAGCAGCCCGCCCCTGACTGGTAACAATGAGCAGTTCTTC. Translating gives CASSPPLTGNNEQFF. The chain has TRBV5-1 and TRBJ2-1; D is ambiguous. V gave up 4 bases and J gave up 5 bases, with 16 bases separating them. This CDR3 spans 15 amino acids. From germline, CDR1 is SGHRS and CDR2 YFSETQ.

This clone showed up just once. This chain links TRBV7-9 with TRBJ2-1; possible D gene TRBD1, 5 bases. The CDR3 runs 15 residues. V lost 1 base, J lost 8 bases, and 15 bases lay in between. Germline CDR1 and CDR2: SEHNR and FQNEAQ (reference sequence). CDR3 in amino acids: CASSLGQGYRDEQFF. CDR3 in DNA: TGTGCCAGCAGCTTAGGGCAGGGTTATAGGGATGAGCAGTTCTTC.

This chain uses TRBV3-1 (or the pseudogene TRBV3-2) with TRBJ2-7; 7 bases are a match to TRBD2. The ends lost 2 bases at V and 2 bases at J; junction bases unmatched: 6. CDR1 is LGHDT, CDR2 YNNKEL, per germline (reference sequence). The CDR3 has 15 residues. Written as DNA, the CDR3 is TGTGCCAGCAGCCAACGGTCTAGCGGAGCCTACGAGCAGTACTTC. Amino acids: CASSQRSSGAYEQYF.

This chain connects TRBV18 to TRBJ2-1; 8 positions agree with TRBD2. The length of the CDR3 is 16 residues. The J segment lost 8 bases and the V segment lost 5 bases, leaving 14 bases of the junction unmatched. Germline assignment: CDR1 KGHSH and CDR2 LQKENI. The CDR3 sequence is CASSGIEAGDIDEQFF. In DNA, the CDR3 is TGTGCCAGCTCAGGAATAGAAGCGGGAGATATCGATGAGCAGTTCTTC.

The V and J genes are TRBV29-1 and TRBJ2-7; 9 positions agree with TRBD1. Germline V gene data show CDR1 as SQVTM and CDR2 as ANQGSEA. V trimming: 3 bases; J trimming: 3 bases; junction bases outside the gene matches: 12. The CDR3 is 16 residues long. The CDR3 region has the DNA TGCAGCGTTGAGGAGGGTCCGGGACAGGGCTACTACGAGCAGTACTTC. This translates into CSVEEGPGQGYYEQYF.

This clone was counted a single time. V gene TRBV28 combines with J gene TRBJ1-5; 10 bases fit TRBD1. Trimming removed 5 bases from V and 1 base from J; junction bases left unmatched: 5. The CDR3 sequence is 16 residues long. CDR1 MDHEN and CDR2 SYDVKM come from the germline V gene. The CDR3 protein is CASSLGTGVSNQPQHF. The CDR3, as DNA: TGTGCCAGCAGTCTCGGGACAGGGGTGAGCAATCAGCCCCAGCATTTT.